What follows are 18 T cell receptor beta chains derived from one specimen sequenced in a study of T-cell reconstitution after alpha-beta-depleted transplantation in children. Unique molecular identifiers were built into the TCRbeta library. TCRdb re-called the PCR reads with MiXCR, one entry per CDR3 protein. This sample has 350,000 to 500,000 distinct CDR3 sequences, with approximately 42% found just once. The material was PBMCs, obtained before TCRalphabeta/CD19-depleted stem cell transplant. Receptors were obtained from a girl aged 2 to 10 with aplastic anemia, due to receive a stem cell transplant.

The chain carries TRBV6-5 and TRBJ2-5, with 7 positions matching TRBD2. The germline V gene has CDR1 MNHEY and CDR2 SVGAGI. The trim removed 0 bases at V and 2 bases at J, leaving 6 bases unmatched. CDR3 length: 16 residues. The CDR3 nucleotides are TGTGCCAGCAGTTACTCGGCTAGCGGTATTCAAGAGACCCAGTACTTC. This translates into CASSYSASGIQETQYF.

This clonotype came up many times. The chain uses TRBV20-1 and TRBJ1-1, with TRBD1 identical over 11 bases. The CDR3 consists of 15 residues. CDR1 DFQATT and CDR2 SNEGSKA come from the germline V gene (reference sequence). V shed 4 bases and J 1 base; nucleotides not matched to a gene: 5. This CDR3 is CSAIEGQGANTEAFF. The CDR3 bases are TGCAGTGCTATTGAAGGACAGGGGGCGAACACTGAAGCTTTCTTT.

The chain carries TRBV2 and TRBJ2-5, with 10 bases aligning to TRBD1. The length of the CDR3 is 16 residues. Losses at the gene ends were 7 bases for V and 1 base for J; bases not matched to a gene: 9. CDR1 is SNHLY, CDR2 FYNNEI, per germline. CDR3 DNA: TGTGCCAGCACTGACAGGGGGCTCGGAGGCCAAGAGACCCAGTACTTC. This translates into CASTDRGLGGQETQYF.

This clonotype was observed at least ten times. The CDR3 spells CASSLALAKNIQYF. CDR3 in DNA: TGTGCCAGCAGCTTAGCACTAGCCAAAAACATTCAGTACTTC. V and J are TRBV7-2 and TRBJ2-4; D remains unclear. This CDR3 is 14 amino acids long. The V and J ends lost 0 bases and 0 bases respectively, with 3 bases between them. CDR1 and CDR2 (germline): SGHTA, FQGNSA.

V and J are TRBV28 and TRBJ1-2, with D uncertain. There are 12 residues in the CDR3. The V end was cut by 1 base, the J end by 6 bases, with 6 bases between. From germline, CDR1 is MDHEN and CDR2 SYDVKM. CDR3 coding DNA: TGTGCCAGCAGTTTATTGAATCATGGCTACACCTTC. Translated, it gives CASSLLNHGYTF.

This sequence joins TRBV5-4 and TRBJ2-1; D might be TRBD1 or TRBD2, each matching 5 bases. Germline V lookup: CDR1 SGHNT, CDR2 YYREEE (reference sequence). V was cut by 2 bases and J by 7 bases, with 10 bases left in between. The CDR3 has 13 residues. CDR3 nucleotide sequence: TGTGCCAGCAGCTTCGGGACCCCTAATGAGCAGTTCTTC. Its translation is CASSFGTPNEQFF.

The chain is built from TRBV5-5 and TRBJ2-7; 9 bases align to TRBD1. J was trimmed by 13 bases and V by 1 base; bases with no gene match: 15. This CDR3 contains 15 residues. Germline-derived CDR1 and CDR2 are SGHKS and YYEKEE (reference sequence). CDR3 nucleotide sequence: TGTGCCAGCAGCTTGTCAGGGACAGGGCTGGATCGGGGTTACTTC. Translation gives CASSLSGTGLDRGYF.

The chain employs TRBV6-5 and TRBJ1-2; 8 positions agree with TRBD1. The J segment lost 2 bases and the V segment lost 11 bases, leaving 4 bases of the junction unmatched. The CDR3 consists of 12 residues. The V gene's germline CDR1 is MNHEY and CDR2 SVGAGI. The CDR3 is CACRDRNYGYTF. The CDR3 DNA is TGTGCCTGTCGGGACAGGAACTATGGCTACACCTTC.

This clonotype has a count of ten or more. The V gene is TRBV20-1, the J gene TRBJ1-2; no clear D. V was shortened by 0 bases and J by 8 bases, with 13 bases between the two germline ends. Germline V gene lookup returns CDR1 DFQATT and CDR2 SNEGSKA (reference sequence). This CDR3 has 13 residues. The CDR3 is CSAREGREYGYTF. CDR3 in DNA: TGCAGTGCTAGAGAAGGTAGAGAGTACGGCTACACCTTC.

This clonotype was counted only a few times. The rearrangement joins TRBV5-1 to TRBJ2-7, with D possibly TRBD2 on 6 matching bases. Looked up from germline, CDR1 is SGHRS and CDR2 is YFSETQ. Trimming left V 7 bases short and J 4 bases short, with 18 bases between. The CDR3 loop spans 14 amino acids. CDR3 nucleotide sequence: TGCGCCAGCGCGTCAAGTGCCGGGAGTTACGAGCAGTACTTC. This codes for CASASSAGSYEQYF.

This clonotype was observed a handful of times. J is TRBJ2-1 and V is TRBV6-1; 14 nucleotides agree with TRBD2. CDR3 length: 18 residues. Germline V gives CDR1 MNHNS, CDR2 SASEGT. Trimming took 5 bases from V and 1 from J; bases not matched to a gene: 7. CDR3: CASSRTGLAGVSYNEQFF. For the CDR3, the DNA is TGTGCCAGCAGTCGCACGGGACTAGCGGGAGTTTCCTACAATGAGCAGTTCTTC.

This clonotype has more than one count but fewer than ten. The chain is built from TRBV20-1 and TRBJ2-1, with D unclear. Germline-derived CDR1 and CDR2 are DFQATT and SNEGSKA (reference sequence). The CDR3 contains 14 residues. Trimming shortened V by 3 bases and J by 12 bases, and 21 bases separated the two germline ends. The CDR3 nucleotides are TGCAGTGCTAGGAGGTTACCGTACAATGATGGGCAGTTCTTC. Translated, it gives CSARRLPYNDGQFF.

This clonotype was detected a few times. CDR3 in amino acids: CASSLAGERDNSPLHF. For the CDR3, the DNA is TGCGCCAGCAGCTTGGCCGGGGAGCGCGATAATTCACCCCTCCACTTT. The chain recombines TRBV5-1 with TRBJ1-6; D not resolved. V was cut by 0 bases and J by 5 bases, with 12 bases left in between. This CDR3 is 16 amino acids long. The germline V gene has CDR1 SGHRS and CDR2 YFSETQ.

V usage is TRBV5-1 and J usage is TRBJ2-1; 13 bases match TRBD2. This CDR3 has 18 residues. From germline, CDR1 is SGHRS and CDR2 YFSETQ. The junction had 8 bases not matched to a gene; V was cut back by 4 bases and J by 1 base. Here the CDR3 DNA reads TGCGCCAGCAGCCGAACGACTAGCGGGGGGCCGTCCTACAATGAGCAGTTCTTC. It codes for CASSRTTSGGPSYNEQFF.

This clonotype was counted between two and nine times. This chain joins TRBV7-2 and TRBJ2-7; D remains unclear. The V end lost 5 bases, the J end lost 3 bases, and 8 bases lay between the germline ends. The germline CDR1 and CDR2 sequences are SGHTA and FQGNSA. The CDR3 sequence is 12 residues long. The CDR3 loop is CASSHYLYEQYF. The CDR3 nucleotides read TGTGCCAGCAGCCACTACCTCTACGAGCAGTACTTC.

This clonotype appeared once. V gene TRBV5-1 combines with J gene TRBJ1-1; 9 positions agree with TRBD1. After removal of 3 bases from V and 1 base from J, the junction contained 13 bases not matched to a gene. The CDR3 totals 18 residues. Germline V gives CDR1 SGHRS, CDR2 YFSETQ. The CDR3 coding sequence is TGCGCCAGCAGCTCCATCCCCCGGGCGGGACAGGGGAACACTGAAGCTTTCTTT. Encoded protein: CASSSIPRAGQGNTEAFF.

This clonotype has more than one count but fewer than ten. The chain links TRBV12-3 or TRBV12-4 to TRBJ2-1; 11 nucleotides match TRBD2. After removal of 5 bases from V and 6 bases from J, the junction contained 9 bases not matched to a gene. The CDR3 has 16 residues. CDR3 sequence (DNA): TGTGCCAGCAGTCCGATCGGACTAGCGGGCCCCAATGAGCAGTTCTTC. It is translated as CASSPIGLAGPNEQFF.

DNA of the CDR3: TGCAGCGTTGAAGAAGGGGCCAAAAACATTCAGTACTTC. Its protein is CSVEEGAKNIQYF. This sequence joins TRBV29-1 and TRBJ2-4; D uncertain. Between the trimmed V and J ends, which lost 0 bases and 1 base, there was a span of 4 bases. Germline loops: CDR1 SQVTM, CDR2 ANQGSEA. The CDR3 is made up of 13 amino acids.